This T cell receptor (beta chain) was sequenced in a study of T cells in Graves' hyperthyroidism and ophthalmopathy. The study excluded patients with uncontrolled infection, other autoimmune disease, pregnancy or lactation. Thyroid ultrasound, orbital computed tomography, clinical symptoms, and serum thyroxine and TRAb underpinned diagnoses. The source material, RNA transcripts, was used to amplify TCR beta CDR3 regions. Researchers ran a first-round RT-PCR on the TCR CDR3 using the HTBI primer set. MiXCR was run by TCRdb on the multiplex PCR reads, yielding one entry per CDR3 protein. The sample consists of approximately 320,000 distinct CDR3 sequences, approximately 15% of them appearing once. The CDR3 totals 16 residues. Deletions cut 3 bases from V and 7 bases from J, with 21 bases between. This clonotype was seen many times.

The chain couples TRBV12-3 or TRBV12-4 to TRBJ1-2, with D perhaps matching TRBD1 (5 bases). Sequencing was carried out using blood. This TCR came from a man aged 30 to 45 with Graves' hyperthyroidism. CDR3 in amino acids: CASSFNVLTTEGGYTF. The CDR3, as DNA: TGTGCCAGCAGTTTCAACGTTTTAACGACAGAGGGTGGCTACACCTTC.